Listed below are T cell receptor beta chains from one sample, sequenced in a study of Tregs in tolerant kidney transplant recipients. Sequencing used immunoSEQ multiplex PCR; TCRdb keeps in-frame clones, though not all of them. The repertoire holds 240,000 or so clones, with roughly 80% as singletons. The sequenced sample was CD4+ T cells from blood. The receptor source for this set is a human donor in good health. CDR3s include the opening cysteine and the closing phenylalanine or tryptophan. Fields, in order: J gene, D gene, V gene, clone size, CDR3 length, CDR3 protein, CDR3 DNA. D genes are given only for firm matches. Not all rows give a size; the values are once, few, many and, for expanded clones, a class.

TRBJ2-2 TRBD1 TRBV27 - 15 CASSLYRGRVGELFF TGTGCCAGCAGTTTATACAGGGGGCGCGTCGGGGAGCTGTTTTTT
TRBJ1-5 - TRBV2 - 15 CASSESAFSNQPQHF TGTGCCAGCAGTGAATCTGCCTTTAGCAATCAGCCCCAGCATTTT
TRBJ2-1 TRBD2 TRBV30 - 18 CAWRAGTSGSSSYNEQFF TGTGCCTGGAGGGCCGGGACTAGCGGGTCGAGCTCCTACAATGAGCAGTTCTTC
TRBJ1-1 - TRBV7-6 - 16 CASSRYSSISNTEAFF TGTGCCAGCAGCCGTTACTCCTCTATCAGTAACACTGAAGCTTTCTTT
TRBJ1-5 - TRBV11-2 few 13 CASSSGRGTPQHF TGTGCCAGCAGCTCCGGCCGGGGGACGCCCCAGCATTTT
TRBJ1-4 - TRBV7-9 - 16 CASSSPLGVANEKLFF TGTGCCAGCAGCTCCCCCCTGGGGGTGGCTAATGAAAAACTGTTTTTT
TRBJ2-7 TRBD2 TRBV6-1 - 15 CATGLAGSRPYEQYF TGTGCCACGGGACTAGCGGGAAGTAGGCCCTACGAGCAGTACTTC
TRBJ2-7 - TRBV7-6 - 16 CASSASASSGAYEQYF TGTGCCAGCAGCGCCTCGGCCTCGAGCGGAGCCTACGAGCAGTACTTC
TRBJ1-1 TRBD1 TRBV19 - 15 CASSTPDRGNTEAFF TGTGCCAGTAGTACTCCGGACAGGGGGAACACTGAAGCTTTCTTT
TRBJ2-1 TRBD2 TRBV5-1 - 16 CASSPLAGASYNEQFF TGCGCCAGCAGCCCGTTAGCGGGAGCCTCGTACAATGAGCAGTTCTTC